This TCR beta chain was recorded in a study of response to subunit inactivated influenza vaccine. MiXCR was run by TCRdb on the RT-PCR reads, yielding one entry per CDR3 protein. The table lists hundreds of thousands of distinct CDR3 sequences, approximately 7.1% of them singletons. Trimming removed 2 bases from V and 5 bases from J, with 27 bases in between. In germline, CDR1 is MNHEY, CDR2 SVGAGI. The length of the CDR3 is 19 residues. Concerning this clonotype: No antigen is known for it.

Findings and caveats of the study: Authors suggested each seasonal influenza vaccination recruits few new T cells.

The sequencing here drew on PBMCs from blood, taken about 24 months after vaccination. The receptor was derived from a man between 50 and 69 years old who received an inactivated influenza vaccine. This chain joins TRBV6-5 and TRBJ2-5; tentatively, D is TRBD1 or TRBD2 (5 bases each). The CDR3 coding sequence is TGTGCCAGCAGTTACCAGCGGCCAGGGCCTCTGGGGCTTAGGGAGACCCAGTACTTC. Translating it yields CASSYQRPGPLGLRETQYF.